The TCR beta chain under discussion was sequenced for a study of T cells in Graves' hyperthyroidism and ophthalmopathy. Broader study findings: A model using 13 V-J features told ophthalmopathy apart from stable hyperthyroidism.

TCR beta CDR3 regions were amplified from RNA transcripts. The HTBI primer set drove a first-round RT-PCR of the TCR CDR3. TCRdb ran MiXCR on the multiplex PCR reads and lists one entry per CDR3 protein. The sample holds a few hundred thousand distinct CDR3 sequences, around 14% seen once. The patients, who ranged from 18 to 65 in age, presented with newly diagnosed hyperthyroidism lasting under 2 months. A few counts support this clonotype. No antigen is known for it. The TCR originated in a woman aged 25 to 39 with Graves' hyperthyroidism. What was sequenced was blood.

DNA for the CDR3: TGTGCCAGCAGCCCGCGGGCAACTGGACTAGCGGGAGCATACAATGAGCAGTTCTTC. Encoded protein: CASSPRATGLAGAYNEQFF. The V and J genes are TRBV7-9 and TRBJ2-1; 13 bases map to TRBD2. The germline gives CDR1 SEHNR, CDR2 FQNEAQ (reference sequence). This CDR3 contains 19 residues. The junction had 14 bases not matched to a gene; V was cut back by 5 bases and J by 4 bases.